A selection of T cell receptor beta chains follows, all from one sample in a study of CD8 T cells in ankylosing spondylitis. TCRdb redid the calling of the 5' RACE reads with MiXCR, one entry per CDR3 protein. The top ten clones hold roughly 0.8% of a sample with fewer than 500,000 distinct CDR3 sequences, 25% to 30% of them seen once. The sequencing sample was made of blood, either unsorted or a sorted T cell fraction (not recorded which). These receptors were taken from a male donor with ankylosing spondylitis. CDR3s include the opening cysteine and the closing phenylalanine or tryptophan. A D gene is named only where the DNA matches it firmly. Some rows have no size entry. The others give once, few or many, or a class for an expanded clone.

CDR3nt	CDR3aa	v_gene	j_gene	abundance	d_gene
TGTGCCAGCAGCCCTTATCCGAGAGTATACGTGAACACTGAAGCTTTCTTT	CASSPYPRVYVNTEAFF	TRBV3-1	TRBJ1-1	many	.
TGTGCCAGCATCCTACAGGGGTTCGCTAACTATGGCTACACCTTC	CASILQGFANYGYTF	TRBV12-3/TRBV12-4	TRBJ1-2	.	TRBD1
TGTGCCATCAGTGAGTCCCCCCAAGGTCGGGCTAATGAAAAACTGTTTTTT	CAISESPQGRANEKLFF	TRBV10-3	TRBJ1-4	.	.
TGTGCCAGCAGCCAAGACGGTACCTCCTACGAGCAGTACTTC	CASSQDGTSYEQYF	TRBV3-1	TRBJ2-7	few	.
TGTGCCAGCAGCTCTAGCGGGAGTAGATACGAGCAGTACTTC	CASSSSGSRYEQYF	TRBV14	TRBJ2-7	.	TRBD2
TGTGCCAGCGGTTCACCCTACAGGGGGAATAATGAGCAGTTCTTC	CASGSPYRGNNEQFF	TRBV7-2	TRBJ2-1	.	TRBD1
TGTGCCAGCAGCTTAGTAGGGGACGAGAGTTCACCCCTCCACTTT	CASSLVGDESSPLHF	TRBV13	TRBJ1-6	.	.
TGTGCCACCAGCAGAGATCTTCTAGCGGGATATTACAATGAGCAGTTCTTC	CATSRDLLAGYYNEQFF	TRBV15	TRBJ2-1	few	TRBD2
TGTGCCAGCAGCCCCATAGAGAGAGCGAACACCGGGGAGCTGTTTTTT	CASSPIERANTGELFF	TRBV14	TRBJ2-2	many	.
TGTGCCACCAGCAGAGATCGGTTTAGGGGAAAGACCCAGTACTTC	CATSRDRFRGKTQYF	TRBV15	TRBJ2-5	few	.
TGTGCCAGCAGTTCCCGGACTAGCGGGAGCTATGAGCAGTTCTTC	CASSSRTSGSYEQFF	TRBV7-9	TRBJ2-1	few	TRBD2
TGTGCCAGCAGTTACACTCAGGGCAGCCCAGATACGCAGTATTTT	CASSYTQGSPDTQYF	TRBV6-5	TRBJ2-3	.	.
TGTGCCAGCAGACCCAGCGGGGGCTCCTACAATGAGCAGTTCTTC	CASRPSGGSYNEQFF	TRBV6-1	TRBJ2-1	.	TRBD2
TGTGCCAGCAGTTTATCGGAGGGGGGGTGGACTAGGCGTCCCGGGGAGCTGTTTTTT	CASSLSEGGWTRRPGELFF	TRBV27	TRBJ2-2	.	.
TGTGCCAGCAGCTTAGAAGGGCCAGGAGGGACCCAGTACTTC	CASSLEGPGGTQYF	TRBV7-2	TRBJ2-5	once	.
TGTGCCAGCAGTCCCCAGACAGGGGGCTTTAATTCACCCCTCCACTTT	CASSPQTGGFNSPLHF	TRBV6-1	TRBJ1-6	.	TRBD1
TGTGCCACCAGTGATTTAGAGGGGGGACTAGCGTTCTTCGGGACGCAGTATTTT	CATSDLEGGLAFFGTQYF	TRBV24-1	TRBJ2-3	.	TRBD2
TGCGCCAGCAGCCAGGGACAGGGGGTACGCGAGACCCAGTACTTC	CASSQGQGVRETQYF	TRBV4-1	TRBJ2-5	.	TRBD1
TGCAGTGCTTTAGGACAGGGCGTCGGTCAGCCCCAGCATTTT	CSALGQGVGQPQHF	TRBV20-1	TRBJ1-5	.	TRBD1
TGCGCCAGCAGCTTAAGCGGGACTGCGCGGGATACGCAGTATTTT	CASSLSGTARDTQYF	TRBV5-1	TRBJ2-3	once	TRBD2
TGCAGTGCTACCCTAGATAGGTCCTACAATGAGCAGTTCTTC	CSATLDRSYNEQFF	TRBV20-1	TRBJ2-1	.	.
TGCGCCAGCAGCTTGGGGTCAGGGTTTTCCAATGAGCAGTTCTTC	CASSLGSGFSNEQFF	TRBV5-1	TRBJ2-1	many	.
TGCGCCAGCAGCTTGGAGAGGATGGGCTCTGAAGCTTTCTTT	CASSLERMGSEAFF	TRBV5-1	TRBJ1-1	.	.
TGTGCCAGCAGCTCGTGGGAGGGCGGGGAGACCCAGTACTTC	CASSSWEGGETQYF	TRBV7-2	TRBJ2-5	few	TRBD2
TGTGCCAGCAGGGAGACAGGGACAGAGACCCAGTACTTC	CASRETGTETQYF	TRBV12-3/TRBV12-4	TRBJ2-5	few	TRBD1
TGTGCCAGCAGCCCCGGAGGACAGGGATACTATGGCTACACCTTC	CASSPGGQGYYGYTF	TRBV9	TRBJ1-2	.	TRBD1
TGTGCCAGCAGCCACGCAGGGTTACAGACCCAGTACTTC	CASSHAGLQTQYF	TRBV3-1	TRBJ2-5	.	.
TGTGCCAGCACCCGGACAGGGGCGAACACCGGGGAGCTGTTTTTT	CASTRTGANTGELFF	TRBV12-3/TRBV12-4	TRBJ2-2	many	TRBD1
TGCAGTGCTAGAGCAACCGACAGGATCCGCGGGAGTTCCTACAATGAGCAGTTCTTC	CSARATDRIRGSSYNEQFF	TRBV20-1	TRBJ2-1	many	.
TGTGCCAGCAGCCGGGGGCGGGGAGCACTAGCCAAAAACATTCAGTACTTC	CASSRGRGALAKNIQYF	TRBV7-2	TRBJ2-4	few	.
TGCGCCAGCAGCTACCAGGGGGTGTCCTACAATGAGCAGTTCTTC	CASSYQGVSYNEQFF	TRBV5-1	TRBJ2-1	.	TRBD1
TGTGCTAGTGGCTCGATTAGGGGGAGCTCTGGAAACACCATATATTTT	CASGSIRGSSGNTIYF	TRBV12-5	TRBJ1-3	.	.
TGTGCCAGCAGTCGTAGCGGGAGTAGGAATGAGCAGTTCTTC	CASSRSGSRNEQFF	TRBV12-3/TRBV12-4	TRBJ2-1	.	TRBD2
TGCGCCAGCAGCGTTCCCGGCTCCTACAATGAGCAGTTCTTC	CASSVPGSYNEQFF	TRBV5-1	TRBJ2-1	few	.
TGTGCCAGCAGCACGGGACGCCCCGGCTATGGCTACACCTTC	CASSTGRPGYGYTF	TRBV6-2/TRBV6-3	TRBJ1-2	few	.
TGCGCCAGCAGCCGACGACAGGGAAATCAGCCCCAGCATTTT	CASSRRQGNQPQHF	TRBV4-1	TRBJ1-5	.	TRBD1
TGCAGTGCTAGGGTTGACAGAGACATTCAGTACTTC	CSARVDRDIQYF	TRBV20-1	TRBJ2-4	.	.
TGTGCCAGCAGCTTAGCGTATACGCAGTATTTT	CASSLAYTQYF	TRBV11-2	TRBJ2-3	.	.
TGTGCCAGCAGCCAACTAGCGGGGCGAGGAGATACGCAGTATTTT	CASSQLAGRGDTQYF	TRBV3-1	TRBJ2-3	.	TRBD2
TGTGCCACCAGCAGATCCGGGGGGGCCTACAATGAGCAGTTCTTC	CATSRSGGAYNEQFF	TRBV15	TRBJ2-1	.	TRBD2
TGCGCCAGCAGCTTCGAGGGCACAGATACGCAGTATTTT	CASSFEGTDTQYF	TRBV5-1	TRBJ2-3	many	.
TGTGCCAGCCGGGCCAGGGGTAGCACTGAAGCTTTCTTT	CASRARGSTEAFF	TRBV2	TRBJ1-1	.	.
TGCAGTGCCCCCAGGGCTAGCGGGAATTCCTACGAGCAGTACTTC	CSAPRASGNSYEQYF	TRBV20-1	TRBJ2-7	.	TRBD2
TGCGCCAGCAGCCAAAGCAGTGAAGCTTTCTTT	CASSQSSEAFF	TRBV5-1	TRBJ1-1	few	.
TGTGCCAGCAGGCCAGGGTTATACACAGATACGCAGTATTTT	CASRPGLYTDTQYF	TRBV12-3/TRBV12-4	TRBJ2-3	.	.
TGTGCCAGCGGGAACAGGGGGCCCACTGAAGCTTTCTTT	CASGNRGPTEAFF	TRBV6-1	TRBJ1-1	few	TRBD1